This entry describes one TCR beta chain. What it binds is not known. TCRdb re-called the 5' RACE reads through MiXCR, storing one row per CDR3 protein. This table has about 700,000 distinct CDR3 sequences, around 19% appearing once. This record belongs to a study of CD8 T cells in ankylosing spondylitis. Study-wide results and limits: Typical of ankylosing spondylitis blood, it appeared, was a TCR beta motif of fewer than ten highly homologous variants.

Germline lookup yields CDR1 MNHEY and CDR2 SVGEGT. The ends were cut back, 6 bases at V and 4 bases at J, with 15 bases in the middle. CDR3 size: 14 residues. The source is a male donor with ankylosing spondylitis. The chain joins TRBV6-2 or TRBV6-3 to TRBJ1-1; a possible D gene is TRBD1 (6 bases). Sequencing was performed on blood, either unsorted or a sorted T cell fraction (not recorded which). The CDR3 DNA reads TGTGCCAGCAGGGCGGGGGGCGAGGTCACTGAAGCTTTCTTT. Its protein is CASRAGGEVTEAFF.